This T cell receptor (beta chain) emerged from a study of immune evolution from preneoplasia to lung adenocarcinoma. TCRdb keeps only in-frame clones here, not all; method: immunoSEQ multiplex PCR. In the table there are thousands of clones, 77% of which are singletons. Study-wide findings and caveats: Later-stage lesions appeared to have more T cells, more diversity, less clonality. Top clone share appeared to fall from AAH through AIS, MIA, adenocarcinoma. T cell clonality was higher in KRAS-mutant than EGFR-mutant or wild-type nodules.

Patient tissue came from resections in Japan or China, 2014–2017. About this clone itself: The antigen is not known.

V was cut by 1 base and J by 4 bases, with 9 bases left in between. The length of the CDR3 is 14 residues. Germline values: CDR1 SGHVS, CDR2 FQNEAQ. The sequence was obtained from a person between 60 and 80 years old with lung adenocarcinoma. Source material: FFPE lung adenocarcinoma in situ tissue. J is TRBJ2-3 and V is TRBV7-8; no definite D call. CDR3 nucleotides: TGTGCCAGCAGCTTAGTGGATTATGCAGATACGCAGTATTTT. Amino acid sequence: CASSLVDYADTQYF.